The 8 T cell receptor beta chains below come from one sample, sequenced in a study of Ad26.COV2.S vaccination and SARS-CoV-2 variants (dated by TCRdb to the early 2020s). The library relied on the immunoSEQ multiplex PCR assay. The table was pulled from immuneACCESS by TCRdb, which kept in-frame rearrangements only. Such tables lose some clones; where checked, under half of the loss comes from unresolved V genes, and the rest has no known cause. Recorded for this sample are 350,000 to 450,000 clones; about 90% of them occurred a single time. Jointly, the top ten make up less than 2% of the sample. The sample's treatment or condition, from its label and the paper: around 19 received Ad26.COV2.S at low or high dose, single or two shots; 5 received placebo; per-sample allocation not given. Repertoires of vaccine and placebo recipients were sequenced from samples collected on day 63 after the first injection.

The sample was peripheral blood, taken in a trial of Ad26.COV2.S vaccine versus placebo. The origin of the receptors is a person aged 18 to 65 who received the Ad26.COV2.S COVID-19 vaccine or a placebo.

V and J are TRBV4-3 and TRBJ2-2, with TRBD1 matching 7 bases. Germline CDR1 LGHNA, CDR2 YSLEER. Trimming at V came to 1 base and at J to 5 bases, leaving 7 bases not matched to a gene. This CDR3 region has 16 residues. DNA of the CDR3: TGCGCCAGCAGCCAAGTAGGGACAGCGAGGACCGGGGAGCTGTTTTTT. Its translation is CASSQVGTARTGELFF.

This clone came up many times. The junction and the germline gene differ at one end; a read error may be behind it. This sequence joins TRBV30 and TRBJ1-6; D not resolved. The CDR3 length is 17 residues. Germline V gene lookup returns CDR1 GTSNPN and CDR2 SVGIG (reference sequence). The CDR3 DNA sequence: TGCGCCTCTAAATCCGGCCAGAGGAGCTCCTATAATTCACCCCTCCACTTT. Translating it yields CASKSGQRSSYNSPLHF. Full variable domain (rest looked up from reference TRBV30 and TRBJ1-6): SQTIHQWPATLVQPVGSPLSLECTVEGTSNPNLYWYRQAAGRGLQLLFYSVGIGQISSEVPQNLSASRPQDRQFILSSKKLLLSDSGFYLCASKSGQRSSYNSPLHFGNGTRLTVT.

The genes are TRBV19 and TRBJ1-2; D unresolved. The germline V and J ends were trimmed by 7 bases and 4 bases, with 16 bases remaining between them. Germline CDR1 LNHDA, CDR2 SQIVND (reference sequence). The CDR3 runs 14 residues. The CDR3 loop reads CASIMDGSGYGYTF. CDR3 DNA sequence: TGTGCCAGTATTATGGATGGTTCTGGCTATGGCTACACCTTC.

V usage is TRBV19 and J usage is TRBJ2-7; D is possibly TRBD1 (6 bases). Germline CDR1 is LNHDA and CDR2 is SQIVND (reference sequence). The CDR3 spans 16 residues. Trimming took off 3 bases at V and 1 base at J, with 16 bases between the two ends. Here the CDR3 DNA reads TGTGCCAGTAGTATGTTTCAGGGGAGAGGATCCTACGAGCAGTACTTC. It specifies CASSMFQGRGSYEQYF.

The rearrangement joins TRBV6-5 to TRBJ2-7, with 9 nucleotides matching TRBD1. This CDR3 has 14 amino acids. The germline V gene encodes CDR1 MNHEY and CDR2 SVGAGI. The V and J ends lost 8 bases and 5 bases, in that order; junction bases with no gene match: 10. The CDR3 region has the DNA TGTGCCAGCTCAGGGACAGGGACTTTCGACGAGCAGTACTTC. Translated: CASSGTGTFDEQYF.

The V and J genes are TRBV29-1 and TRBJ1-1; D possibly corresponds to TRBD1 (5 bases). V dropped 4 bases and J dropped 0 bases, with 9 bases sitting between them. The CDR3 is 13 residues long. Per germline, CDR1 SQVTM and CDR2 ANQGSEA. In nucleotides, the CDR3 is TGCAGCGTTGGGGGGATTATGAACACTGAAGCTTTCTTT. Amino acid sequence: CSVGGIMNTEAFF.

Only one count was recorded for this clone. The J gene is TRBJ2-7, the V gene TRBV27, with 7 bases fitting TRBD1. Germline-derived CDR1 and CDR2 are MNHEY and SMNVEV (reference sequence). CDR3 size: 15 residues. The trim removed 3 bases at V and 7 bases at J, leaving 12 bases unmatched. CDR3 nucleotides: TGTGCCAGCAGTTTTTCAGGGGGTCCTTCGCGGGAGCAGTACTTC. Translation: CASSFSGGPSREQYF.

This sequence joins TRBV19 and TRBJ1-5; D possibly corresponds to TRBD1 (6 bases). The CDR3 has 18 residues. The V and J ends lost 3 bases and 0 bases respectively, with 18 bases between them. The V gene's germline CDR1 is LNHDA and CDR2 SQIVND (reference sequence). The CDR3 spells CASSMGAGDRYSNQPQHF. CDR3 DNA sequence: TGTGCCAGTAGTATGGGGGCAGGGGACCGTTATAGCAATCAGCCCCAGCATTTT. Full variable domain (missing parts from reference TRBV19 and TRBJ1-5): DGGITQSPKYLFRKEGQNVTLSCEQNLNHDAMYWYRQDPGQGLRLIYYSQIVNDFQKGDIAEGYSVSREKKESFPLTVTSAQKNPTAFYLCASSMGAGDRYSNQPQHFGDGTRLSIL.